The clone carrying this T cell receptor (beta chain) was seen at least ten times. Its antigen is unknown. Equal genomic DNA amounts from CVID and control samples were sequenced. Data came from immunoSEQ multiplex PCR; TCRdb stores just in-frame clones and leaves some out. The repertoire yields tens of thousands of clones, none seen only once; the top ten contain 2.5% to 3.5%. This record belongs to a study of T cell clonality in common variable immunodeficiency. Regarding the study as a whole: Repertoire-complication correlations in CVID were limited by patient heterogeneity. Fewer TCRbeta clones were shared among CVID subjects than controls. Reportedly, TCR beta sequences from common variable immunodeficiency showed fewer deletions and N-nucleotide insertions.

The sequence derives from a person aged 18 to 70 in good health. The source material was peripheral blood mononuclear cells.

The CDR3 reads CASSTLAGGETQYF. The DNA read from the CDR3 is TGTGCCAGTAGTACCCTAGCGGGAGGAGAGACC. J is TRBJ2-5 and V is TRBV19; 11 nucleotides line up with TRBD2. The read halts 3 residues ahead of the CDR3 end, with the missing end drawn from the germline J gene. With 4 bases clipped from V and 4 bases from J, the junction kept 2 bases outside the gene matches. The CDR3 contains 14 residues. The germline V gene encodes CDR1 LNHDA and CDR2 SQIVND (reference sequence).